This T cell receptor (beta chain) was identified in a study of blood T cells in healthy people across ages (dated by TCRdb to about 2015). General notes on the study: In model experiments, template switching captured about one uniquely barcoded TCR beta cDNA molecule for every two T cells. Age-related changes in TCR beta repertoire diversity were measured in the study by deep sequencing normalized with unique cDNA molecular identifiers. Four age groups were formed from the donors: young (average about 17 years), middle-aged (more than 35), aged (62) and long-lived (roughly 81). To avoid experimental bias, donors of different ages were randomly spread across the sequencing lanes. Using the same blood draw, the study looked at two additional independent replicas of 1 million unique cDNA reads for two donors, one aged 18 to 29 and the other aged 80 or older. General conclusions and limits of the study: Compared with the aged group, the long-lived group had more naive CD4+ T cells, fewer expanded clones and increased TCR diversity, a pattern suggesting age selection. Estimates of total diversity based on one million sequenced T cells were considered lower bounds and underestimates. Donor CMV infection status was unknown, potentially confounding age-related changes in expanded clonotypes. There was a strong correlation between observed TCR beta diversity and the percentage of naive T cells measured by flow cytometry. Observed TCR beta diversity per million T cells fell roughly linearly with age, and a significant reduction was already apparent by age approximately 41. Bulk unsorted PBMC profiling prevented conclusive comparison of naive and antigen-experienced compartments.

A few counts support this clonotype. Its antigen is unknown. Base qualities are not recorded, but no much larger clone differs from it by a single base. The method behind the library was 5' RACE. Sequenced on an Illumina HiSeq 2500. A second PCR of about 7 to 12 cycles was run with a J-beta primer mix and a sample-barcoded 5' primer. Each TCR beta cDNA molecule received a unique molecular identifier from a template-switch 5' adaptor carrying 12 random nucleotides. At least 2.5 million CDR3-containing paired-end reads were obtained from each sample. First-strand cDNA synthesis was performed from all RNA using the Mint cDNA synthesis kit, with priming by a TRBC-specific oligonucleotide. All cDNA was treated with uracil-DNA glycosylase and then went through a first 18-cycle PCR with the universal primers M1SS and BC2_uni_R. Processing in the source paper ran as follows. Each sample was normalized by randomly selecting 1 million high-quality reads, each carrying a distinct molecular identifier. Instead of being binned into consensus sequences, reads with shared molecular identifiers were discarded. MiTCR, set to a Q25 quality threshold and the strictest error-elimination algorithm, was used for CDR3 identification, clonotype clustering and error correction. A nonparametric unseen species model with Euler transformation was used to estimate lower-bound total TCR beta diversity. Starting from the raw public reads, TCRdb applied fastp trimming at Q25, assembled clones with MiXCR and retained in-frame beta chains. Every entry covers one CDR3 protein and lists the most common genes and DNA from its rows. TCRdb, rather than the study authors, made the V and J calls. This sample has about 1.7 million distinct CDR3 sequences in its table, and roughly 27% of those were observed once. Jointly, the top ten make up more than 6% of the sample.

Systemically healthy Caucasian individuals from Russia, some 38 in total and aged about 6 to 100 years, were included as donors. About 9.1 milliliters of peripheral blood were collected from each donor into EDTA-treated Vacutainer tubes. PBMCs were isolated by Ficoll-Paque density-gradient centrifugation, with at least 6.5 million obtained per sample. Trizol reagent was used to extract total RNA from the PBMCs, yielding at least 5.5 micrograms per sample. Naive CD45RAhigh/CD27high T cell percentages were measured by flow cytometry on a PBMC aliquot from every donor. Sequenced input: blood. The origin of this receptor is a woman in her 30s in good health.

The sequenced DNA: TGTGCCAGCAGTTTCTGGACGGAAGGGAATGAGCAGTTCTTC. This yields the protein CASSFWTEGNEQFF. The V and J genes are TRBV27 and TRBJ2-1; no D gene is confidently identified. At the junction V is shortened by 3 bases and J by 7 bases, with 13 bases in between. The CDR3 has 14 amino acids, counting the end cysteine and phenylalanine. Only the CDR3 region is kept as DNA, spanning 42 bases read in frame from base 1. CDR1 MNHEY and CDR2 SMNVEV were looked up in the germline V gene (reference sequence).